Below, one T cell receptor beta chain is given with its context. The antigen this receptor binds is unknown. Per-base qualities were not stored, and no clone one base away is much larger. CDR3 length: 13 amino acids, cysteine to phenylalanine. This entry keeps only the CDR3 DNA: 39 bases, framed from base 1. CDR1 MGHDK and CDR2 SYGVNS were looked up in the germline V gene. Compared with germline, V lacks 6 bases and J lacks 9 bases; bases without a gene match: 9. Receptor amplification or capture employed 5' RACE. TCRdb shows the sequencer as Illumina HiSeq 2000. Template switching introduced a universal primer binding site; the final cDNA contained a unique molecular identifier, enabling accurate counting of TCR cDNA molecules. Specific primers in the conserved constant-segment region were used to synthesize first-strand cDNA for the TCR alpha and beta chains. To control for contamination, each cDNA library was double barcoded with a SMART-Mk sample barcode plus Illumina barcodes. TruSeq adapter sequences, together with Illumina sample barcodes, were added in two successive PCR steps. The Illumina HiSeq platform was used with custom primers to sequence TCR alpha and beta cDNA libraries. The authors' analysis ran thus. MiGEC was used to process raw reads and extract unique molecular identifiers, and MiXCR was used to find CDR3 positions. Recombination models were inferred per individual with the repgenHMM and IGoR tools using an EM algorithm. The analysis of shared clonotypes was done with the tcR package in R, with sharing normalized by the product of cloneset sizes. Out-of-frame nonproductive sequences were analyzed to study raw recombination free of thymic and clonal selection effects. TCRdb reworked the public reads: Q25 trimming with fastp, MiXCR clone assembly, productive beta chains retained. Each entry merges the rows of one CDR3 protein and shows their most common DNA and genes. The V and J calls shown here were made by TCRdb, not taken from the authors' results. The sample table records some 560,000 distinct CDR3 sequences; nearly 10% of these occur just once. Roughly 3% of the sample comes from the top ten.

Only healthy Caucasian donors were included. Three pairs of female monozygotic twins, all aged about 18 to 29 years, made up the twin cohort. The RNA used for TCR libraries was isolated from peripheral blood mononuclear cells. This entry comes from a study of identical twins (dated by TCRdb to the mid-2010s). In the study overall: The study deep-sequenced TCR alpha and beta repertoires from monozygotic twins, unrelated adults of various ages and cord blood to test whether fetal clonotypes persist. To rule out contamination, replicate twin experiments were performed at different times with different library preparation protocols. Overall study outcomes, separate from this receptor: Out-of-frame TCR alpha sharing in monozygotic twins was systematically underestimated by recombination models, whereas sharing between unrelated individuals was in agreement with the recombination models. Compared with coincidental sharing between unrelated individuals, an excess of low generation-probability sequences was observed among out-of-frame TCR alpha sequences shared between twins. A weaker excess of twin sharing was found in beta out-of-frame sequences because the signal-to-noise ratio was lowered by fewer shared sequences. Invariant T cells such as MAIT and iNKT could partly confound zero-insertion analyses, although diverse VJ usage argued against such confounding for most clonotypes. Because the same donors could not be followed over many years, the conclusions depended on cross-sectional statistical analysis. Fewer insertions were carried by abundant cord blood beta clonotypes; a weaker similar trend was observed in young adult naive repertoires, while no such trend was observed in memory repertoires.

These data also featured in a second study, about yellow fever vaccine responses in identical twins. As described in the second report: The T cell response to vaccination in identical twins was reported by the authors to appear partly convergent and partly personalized. The study precisely tracked vaccine-responding T cell clones in identical twins.

The TCR sequence derives from a woman aged 18-29 years in good health. The chain was built from TRBV25-1 and TRBJ2-3; TRBD1 agrees with 7 junctional bases. Input material: PBMCs. The nucleotides read TGTGCCAGCAGCGAACAAGTAGGGGGCACGCAGTATTTT. It translates as CASSEQVGGTQYF.